This is a list of T cell receptor beta chains from one sample in a study of CD8 T cells in ankylosing spondylitis. TCRdb passed the 5' RACE reads through MiXCR, listing each CDR3 protein once. The data hold 650,000 to 800,000 distinct CDR3 sequences, with about 20% observed a single time. The sample comprised blood, either unsorted or a sorted T cell fraction (not recorded which). These TCRs come from a male donor with ankylosing spondylitis. The CDR3 runs from the conserved cysteine through the conserved F or W. The order of the fields is clone size, J gene, D gene, V gene, CDR3 DNA, CDR3 protein. A D gene is named only where the DNA matches it firmly. Some rows have no size entry. The others give once, few or many, or a class for an expanded clone.

.	TRBJ2-5	.	TRBV12-3/TRBV12-4	TGTGCCAGCAGTGGGGCAGGGCGGGAGACCCAGTACTTC	CASSGAGRETQYF
.	TRBJ2-1	.	TRBV5-1	TGCGCCAGCAGCTTGTTTGCAGGTTACAATGAGCAGTTCTTC	CASSLFAGYNEQFF
many	TRBJ1-5	.	TRBV29-1	TGCAGCGTGAGGGACGGTAATCAGCCCCAGCATTTT	CSVRDGNQPQHF
.	TRBJ2-5	.	TRBV9	TGTGCCAGCAGCGTTGGGGGGGCCGAGGAGACCCAGTACTTC	CASSVGGAEETQYF
.	TRBJ1-4	.	TRBV6-1	TGTGCCAGCAGGGATCCGTTAGAAAAACTGTTTTTT	CASRDPLEKLFF
.	TRBJ2-7	.	TRBV20-1	TGCAGTGTAGCGGGACAGGTTGCGTCCTACGAGCAGTACTTC	CSVAGQVASYEQYF
.	TRBJ2-7	.	TRBV19	TGTGCCAGTAGTATTAGTCCCGGCTACGAGCAGTACTTC	CASSISPGYEQYF
.	TRBJ2-3	.	TRBV28	TGTGCCAGCAGTCCCCCGTACGACTCAGATACGCAGTATTTT	CASSPPYDSDTQYF
many	TRBJ1-5	.	TRBV10-3	TGTGCCATCAGTGAGAGCAGGGGCGAGAATCAGCCCCAGCATTTT	CAISESRGENQPQHF
.	TRBJ2-7	TRBD1	TRBV4-1	TGCGCCAGCAGCCAAAACCCGGGACAGGGGGGCGAGCAGTACTTC	CASSQNPGQGGEQYF
.	TRBJ2-7	.	TRBV7-3	TGTGCCAGCAGCTTCCTCGGAAATTACAGAGGGGAGCAGTACTTC	CASSFLGNYRGEQYF
few	TRBJ2-1	.	TRBV5-6	TGTGCCAGCAGCTTGGGCAATAGCGGTGAGCAGTTCTTC	CASSLGNSGEQFF
.	TRBJ1-2	.	TRBV20-1	TGCAGTGCTAGAGAGGGGGACCAGCCGTCCTATGGCTACACCTTC	CSAREGDQPSYGYTF
.	TRBJ1-5	.	TRBV15	TGTGCCACCAGCAGAGAACGTTTGGTGTTGGGTCAGCCCCAGCATTTT	CATSRERLVLGQPQHF